This TCR beta chain is from a study of blood T cell repertoires in COVID-19. At the level of the study: Sources were T cells, B-cell-depleted T cells, or PBMCs; the material itself was cDNA or gDNA.

Produced via immunoSEQ multiplex PCR; TCRdb's table is partial and in-frame only. The sample lists around 140,000 clones, 88% seen once, with about 1.7% in the top ten. The CDR3 runs to 16 residues. Germline assignment: CDR1 SGHAT and CDR2 FQNNGV. Germline trimming cut 4 bases from V and 0 bases from J; bases unmatched to any gene: 7. Sequencing was performed on peripheral blood. This sequence was found in a woman aged 45-59 years with acute or convalescent COVID-19. The chain joins TRBV11-2 to TRBJ2-3, with 7 bases identical to TRBD2. The CDR3 is CASSYRRAGSTDTQYF. CDR3 nucleotide sequence: TGTGCCAGCAGCTACCGACGAGCGGGAAGCACAGATACGCAGTATTTT.